This T cell receptor beta chain comes out of a study of blood T cell repertoires in COVID-19. Generated by immunoSEQ multiplex PCR, the TCRdb table keeps only in-frame clones and is missing some. The sample includes about 270,000 clones, approximately 77% of them seen just once. The CDR3 spans 12 residues. CDR1 is MNHNY, CDR2 SVGAGI, per germline (reference sequence). The V gene lost 10 bases and the J gene lost 2 bases, with 12 bases spanning the gap. This clone appeared a few times. This chain joins TRBV6-6 and TRBJ2-7, with D possibly being TRBD2 (5 bases). Specimen: peripheral blood. The receptor comes from a young woman with acute or convalescent COVID-19. The CDR3 loop reads CATSTTPYEQYF. DNA of the CDR3: TGTGCCACCTCGACTACCCCCTACGAGCAGTACTTC.